This T cell receptor (beta chain) was captured in a study of blood T cells in healthy people across ages. Combining a sample-barcoded 5' primer with a J-beta primer mix, a second PCR ran for roughly 6 to 12 cycles. TCRdb re-derived calls from the 5' RACE reads in MiXCR, one entry per CDR3 protein. The table lists fewer than 2,000,000 distinct CDR3 sequences, about 31% of them singletons, with around 11% in the top ten. CDR3 length: 12 residues. V lost 6 bases to trimming and J lost 5 bases, with 11 bases between them. Germline V gene sequence: CDR1 MDHEN, CDR2 SYDVKM. The sequenced material came from blood. This clonotype originated in a woman aged 30 to 39 in good health. V and J are TRBV28 and TRBJ2-7; D remains unclear. The CDR3 bases are TGTGCCAGCAGCCGGTTACTGAACGAGCAGTACTTC. Its protein is CASSRLLNEQYF.